This T cell receptor (beta chain) stems from a study of T cells in women clearing cervical HPV infection. Here immunoSEQ multiplex PCR was the method, and the copy in TCRdb shows in-frame clones only, minus some. The listing records 30,000 to 45,000 clones. This TCR derives from a woman aged 18 to 75 with a cervical HPV16 infection that either progressed to CIN3+ or cleared (not recorded which). Sequenced material: blood buffy coat.

The CDR3 DNA, read in part, is TGCAGTGCTCAGGCCGGGGGGATTTCGTCTGAGACC. Encoded protein: CSAQAGGISSET. In full, the CDR3 is CSAQAGGISSETQYF. V and J are TRBV20-1 and TRBJ2-5, with 7 bases fitting TRBD2. Sequencing ends 3 residues short of the CDR3 end; the germline J gene provides the rest. The length of the CDR3 is 15 residues. V was pared by 5 bases and J by 5 bases, with 14 bases of the junction left unmatched. CDR1 DFQATT and CDR2 SNEGSKA come from the germline V gene (reference sequence).